The rows below give T cell receptor beta chains drawn from one sample of a study of cytomegalovirus exposure and HLA in healthy donors. Assay: immunoSEQ multiplex PCR; the TCRdb copy retains only in-frame clones and omits some. The sample comprises 98,000 or so clones, roughly three quarters of which are singletons, and roughly 2% rests with the top ten. Sequencing was carried out using PBMCs. The receptors here all came from a man aged 35-49 years in good health and CMV-seronegative. CDR3s include the opening cysteine and the closing phenylalanine or tryptophan. Fields, in order: J gene, V gene, clone size, D gene, CDR3 protein, CDR3 DNA. A D gene is named only where the DNA matches it firmly. Only some rows state a clone size, as once, few, many or a class for expanded clones.

TRBJ2-7	TRBV28	few	TRBD1	CAPPLGWDRGRYEQYF	TGTGCCCCTCCTCTCGGGTGGGACAGGGGGCGGTACGAGCAGTACTTC
TRBJ2-5	TRBV10-1	few	TRBD2	CASSEGRAQETQYF	TGCGCCAGCAGTGAGGGGAGGGCTCAAGAGACCCAGTACTTC
TRBJ1-1	TRBV7-6	-	-	CASTKWAAGDNTEAFF	TGTGCCAGCACCAAGTGGGCAGCCGGTGACAACACTGAAGCTTTCTTT
TRBJ2-1	TRBV27	few	TRBD2	CASSYLLAGVYNEQFF	TGTGCCAGCAGTTATCTACTAGCGGGAGTTTACAATGAGCAGTTCTTC
TRBJ1-2	TRBV7-2	-	TRBD1	CASSFNRGNYGYTF	TGTGCCAGCAGCTTCAACAGGGGGAACTATGGCTACACCTTC
TRBJ2-7	TRBV28	-	-	CASSTPREQYF	TGTGCCAGCAGCACCCCTCGGGAGCAGTACTTC
TRBJ2-2	TRBV27	-	TRBD1	CASRTSGQGAGELFF	TGTGCCAGCAGGACGTCGGGACAGGGGGCCGGGGAGCTGTTTTTT
TRBJ1-4	TRBV28	-	TRBD1	CASSLMGQGNEKLFF	TGTGCCAGCAGCCTAATGGGACAGGGTAATGAAAAACTGTTTTTT
TRBJ1-5	TRBV2	once	-	CASSAGHPSNQPQHF	TGTGCCAGCAGTGCGGGACACCCTAGCAATCAGCCCCAGCATTTT
TRBJ1-1	TRBV18	-	TRBD1	CASSARTGINTEAFF	TGTGCCAGCTCAGCCCGGACAGGGATTAACACTGAAGCTTTCTTT
TRBJ2-4	TRBV28	-	-	CASSLSGVGNIQYF	TGTGCCAGCAGTTTATCAGGGGTGGGAAACATTCAGTACTTC
TRBJ1-6	TRBV2	-	TRBD1	CASSKGQGVNSPLHF	TGTGCCAGCAGTAAAGGACAGGGGGTTAATTCACCCCTCCACTTT
TRBJ1-1	TRBV14	-	-	CASSQAWGGRTEAFF	TGTGCCAGCAGCCAAGCCTGGGGGGGTCGCACTGAAGCTTTCTTT
TRBJ2-5	TRBV4-3	-	-	CASSQEQQETQYF	TGCGCCAGCAGCCAAGAACAGCAAGAGACCCAGTACTTC
TRBJ2-4	TRBV7-2	-	-	CASSLGAAKNIQYF	TGTGCCAGCAGCTTAGGGGCAGCCAAAAACATTCAGTACTTC
TRBJ1-6	TRBV27	-	TRBD1	CASSLSPPGQGVIF	TGTGCCAGCAGTTTAAGCCCTCCGGGACAGGGGGTTATATTT
TRBJ2-3	TRBV30	-	-	CAWSPRGDTQYF	TGTGCCTGGAGTCCCCGGGGGGATACGCAGTATTTT
TRBJ2-5	TRBV14	-	-	CASSQGAVQETQYF	TGTGCCAGCAGCCAAGGGGCAGTACAAGAGACCCAGTACTTC
TRBJ2-5	TRBV9	-	-	CASSEKAGRQETQYF	TGTGCCAGCAGCGAGAAAGCGGGTCGGCAAGAGACCCAGTACTTC
TRBJ2-1	TRBV19	-	TRBD2	CASSIGASGSGYEQFF	TGTGCCAGTAGTATCGGAGCTAGCGGGAGTGGGTATGAGCAGTTCTTC
TRBJ2-1	TRBV12-5	-	-	CASGTGVQGGNNEQFF	TGTGCTAGTGGTACTGGAGTCCAGGGCGGGAACAATGAGCAGTTCTTC
TRBJ2-7	TRBV28	-	TRBD1	CASSSSPLRDRAYEQYF	TGTGCCAGCAGTTCCTCTCCCCTCCGGGACAGGGCATACGAGCAGTACTTC
TRBJ2-1	TRBV21-1	-	-	CASSETESRDSPRVGANEQFF	TGTGCCAGCAGCGAAACGGAGTCCCGGGACAGTCCCCGAGTGGGTGCCAATGAGCAGTTCTTC
TRBJ1-1	TRBV7-9	once	-	CASSKTPGQGMNTEAFF	TGTGCCAGCAGCAAAACCCCCGGGCAGGGCATGAACACTGAAGCTTTCTTT
TRBJ1-2	TRBV6-1	-	-	CASSDGGYGYTF	TGTGCCAGCAGTGACGGGGGTTATGGCTACACCTTC
TRBJ2-3	TRBV27	-	TRBD1	CASSLDRGFVTDTQYF	TGTGCCAGCAGTTTAGACAGGGGATTCGTTACAGATACGCAGTATTTT
TRBJ2-1	TRBV9	-	TRBD2	CASSTRSGSAIYNEQFF	TGTGCCAGCAGCACCCGTAGCGGGAGCGCTATCTACAATGAGCAGTTCTTC
TRBJ2-1	TRBV19	once	TRBD2	CASSMGLASYNEQFF	TGTGCCAGTAGTATGGGACTAGCGAGTTACAATGAGCAGTTCTTC